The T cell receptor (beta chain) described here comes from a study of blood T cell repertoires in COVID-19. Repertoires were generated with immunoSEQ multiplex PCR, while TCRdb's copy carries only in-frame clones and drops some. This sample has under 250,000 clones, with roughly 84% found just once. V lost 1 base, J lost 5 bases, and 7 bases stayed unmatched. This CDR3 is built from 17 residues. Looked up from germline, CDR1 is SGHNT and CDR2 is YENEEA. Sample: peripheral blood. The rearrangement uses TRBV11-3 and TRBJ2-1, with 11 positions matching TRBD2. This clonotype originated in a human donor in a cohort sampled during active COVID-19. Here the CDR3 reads CASSLGDSGRANNEQFF. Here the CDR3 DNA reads TGTGCCAGCAGCTTAGGGGATAGCGGGAGGGCCAACAATGAGCAGTTCTTC.